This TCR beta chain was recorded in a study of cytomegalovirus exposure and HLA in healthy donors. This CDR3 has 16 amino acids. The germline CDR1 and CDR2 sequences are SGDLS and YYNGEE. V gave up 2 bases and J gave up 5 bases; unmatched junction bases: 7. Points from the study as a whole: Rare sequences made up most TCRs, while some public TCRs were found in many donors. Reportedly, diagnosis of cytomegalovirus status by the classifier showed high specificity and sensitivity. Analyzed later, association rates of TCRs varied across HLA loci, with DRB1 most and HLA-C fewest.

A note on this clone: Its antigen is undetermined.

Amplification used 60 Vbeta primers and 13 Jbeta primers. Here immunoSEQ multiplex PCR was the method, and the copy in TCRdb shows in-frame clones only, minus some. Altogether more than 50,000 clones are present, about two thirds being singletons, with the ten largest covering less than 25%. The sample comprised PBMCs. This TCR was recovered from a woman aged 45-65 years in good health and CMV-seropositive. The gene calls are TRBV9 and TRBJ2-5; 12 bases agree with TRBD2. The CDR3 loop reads CASSVLAGGALETQYF. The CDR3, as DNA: TGTGCCAGCAGCGTCCTAGCGGGGGGGGCATTGGAGACCCAGTACTTC.